Listed below are T cell receptor beta chains from one sample, sequenced in a study of cytomegalovirus exposure and HLA in healthy donors. This table comes from immunoSEQ multiplex PCR, and its TCRdb copy is limited to in-frame clones, with some not included. The sample has about 190,000 clones, approximately 80% seen once. Material: PBMCs. Every receptor here comes from a woman between 45 and 60 years old in good health and CMV-seropositive. The CDR3 runs from the conserved cysteine through the conserved F or W. D genes are given only for firm matches. Clone size is stated in some rows and not others, as once, few, many or a class when expanded.

>-|15|TRBJ2-1|TRBD2|TRBV30
TGTGCCTGGACCGGAGCGGGGGGGCCGGGAAGCGAGCAGTTCTTC
CAWTGAGGPGSEQFF
>-|14|TRBJ1-3|-|TRBV2
TGTGCCAGCAGTGTTTCGGGGGCTGGAAACACCATATATTTT
CASSVSGAGNTIYF
>once|14|TRBJ2-7|TRBD2|TRBV6-5
TGTGCCAGCAGCCGGACTAGCGGATCCTACGAGCAGTACTTC
CASSRTSGSYEQYF
>-|14|TRBJ2-5|-|TRBV29-1
TGCAGCGTTGTAGGGGGTGTCTCGTCAGAGACCCAGTACTTC
CSVVGGVSSETQYF
>once|16|TRBJ2-7|TRBD1|TRBV5-1
TGCGCCAGCAGCTTCCTCCAGGGACAGGGGGCTGGGGAGCAGTACTTC
CASSFLQGQGAGEQYF
>-|14|TRBJ2-7|TRBD1|TRBV27
TGTGCCAGCAGTTTTTTAGGACAGGGTGGGGAGCAGTACTTC
CASSFLGQGGEQYF
>few|15|TRBJ2-2|TRBD1|TRBV6-5
TGTGCCAGCAGTTACGGGACAGGGAACACCGGGGAGCTGTTTTTT
CASSYGTGNTGELFF
>once|15|TRBJ2-7|TRBD2|TRBV5-5
TGTGCCAGCAGCTTGTCCCCCCGGGGGGAAGACGAGCAGTACTTC
CASSLSPRGEDEQYF
>-|15|TRBJ1-5|-|TRBV2
TGTGCCAGCAGTGAAGGCAGGATGAGCAATCAGCCCCAGCATTTT
CASSEGRMSNQPQHF
>-|16|TRBJ2-2|TRBD2|TRBV5-4
TGTGCCAGCAGTTCGGGACTAGCGGGGGGAGCCGGGGAGCTGTTTTTT
CASSSGLAGGAGELFF
>-|14|TRBJ1-2|TRBD1|TRBV2
TGTGCCAGCAGTGTTAGACAGGGGGCTGATGGCTACACCTTC
CASSVRQGADGYTF
>-|16|TRBJ1-2|-|TRBV2
TGTGCCAGCAGTGCAAGACAGGCACTTCTTAACTATGGCTACACCTTC
CASSARQALLNYGYTF
>few|13|TRBJ2-1|-|TRBV5-6
TGTGCCAGCAGCTTGTGGCAGAACAATGAGCAGTTCTTC
CASSLWQNNEQFF
>few|15|TRBJ1-5|-|TRBV19
TGTGCCAGTAGTCCTGGGCCAAAAGGAAATCAGCCCCAGCATTTT
CASSPGPKGNQPQHF
>few|14|TRBJ2-7|-|TRBV6-5
TGTGCCAGCAGTTACCGGCAGGCGTCCTACGAGCAGTACTTC
CASSYRQASYEQYF
>-|14|TRBJ1-5|TRBD1|TRBV19
TGTGCCAGTAGCCCGACAGGGACCAATCAGCCCCAGCATTTT
CASSPTGTNQPQHF
>-|13|TRBJ2-7|-|TRBV6-6
TGTGCCAGCATCGGCGGTTCTTCCTACGAGCAGTACTTC
CASIGGSSYEQYF
>-|15|TRBJ1-2|TRBD1|TRBV5-3
TGTGCCAGAAGCTCCAGGACAGGGGAGGACTATGGCTACACCTTC
CARSSRTGEDYGYTF
>-|13|TRBJ1-1|-|TRBV7-9
TGTGCCAGCTACCCCGGAGAGAACACTGAAGCTTTCTTT
CASYPGENTEAFF
>-|15|TRBJ2-5|TRBD1|TRBV5-4
TGTGCCAGCAGCCCCCCGGGACAGGGGGCGAAGACCCAGTACTTC
CASSPPGQGAKTQYF
>-|12|TRBJ1-3|-|TRBV18
TGTGCCAGCTCACCTCGGGGAAACACCATATATTTT
CASSPRGNTIYF
>-|12|TRBJ1-2|TRBD1|TRBV11-2
TGTGCCAGCAGCTTCCGACAGGGTGGCTACACCTTC
CASSFRQGGYTF
>-|16|TRBJ2-1|TRBD2|TRBV6-5
TGTGCCAGCAGTTACCTTAGCGGGGGGGTAAACAATGAGCAGTTCTTC
CASSYLSGGVNNEQFF
>-|10|TRBJ2-1|-|TRBV20-1
TGCAGTGCCTACCTCAATGAGCAGTTCTTC
CSAYLNEQFF
>-|16|TRBJ2-5|TRBD1|TRBV30
TGTGCCTGGAGCCGACAGGGGAAGGGGTACCAAGAGACCCAGTACTTC
CAWSRQGKGYQETQYF
>-|12|TRBJ2-7|TRBD1|TRBV28
TGTGCCAGCCAGACAGGGGGCCACGAGCAGTACTTC
CASQTGGHEQYF
>-|16|TRBJ1-1|-|TRBV1
TGCACCAGCAGCTCCCTAAGTCTCGGGGTGACCACTGAAGCTTTCTTT
CTSSSLSLGVTTEAFF